The next 19 T cell receptor beta chains were all read from a single sample in a study of T cells in Graves' hyperthyroidism and ophthalmopathy. The TCR beta CDR3 regions underwent amplification using RNA transcripts as the source. The HTBI primer set was used in a first-round RT-PCR of the TCR CDR3. Using its own MiXCR run on the multiplex PCR reads, TCRdb lists one record per CDR3 protein. The data contain hundreds of thousands of distinct CDR3 sequences, over 15% of them singletons. Sequencing used blood. The source is a woman aged 60-75 years with Graves' ophthalmopathy.

The chain combines TRBV20-1 with TRBJ2-1, with D tentatively TRBD2 (7 bases). CDR3 length: 15 residues. Trimming stripped 6 bases from V and 4 bases from J, with 19 bases between. The V gene's germline CDR1 is DFQATT and CDR2 SNEGSKA (reference sequence). The CDR3 DNA follows: TGCAGTGCCAAATCCCGGGGGGCTCGGTACAATGAGCAGTTCTTC. This translates into CSAKSRGARYNEQFF.

This clonotype was observed at least ten times. The chain joins TRBV2 to TRBJ2-7, with D perhaps TRBD1 (5 bases). The length of the CDR3 is 14 residues. Germline V gene data show CDR1 as SNHLY and CDR2 as FYNNEI. V lost 3 bases to trimming and J lost 3 bases, with 12 bases between them. CDR3 region: CASSDRQGFYEQYF. CDR3 coding DNA: TGTGCCAGCAGTGACAGGCAGGGTTTCTACGAGCAGTACTTC.

This clonotype was recorded many times. This chain uses TRBV2 with TRBJ2-3; TRBD1 is a possible D gene (5 bases). The CDR3 is 11 amino acids. Trimming took 10 bases from V and 6 from J, leaving 11 bases between them. The germline CDR1 and CDR2 sequences are SNHLY and FYNNEI. The CDR3 here is CATGFPDTQYF. CDR3 nucleotides: TGTGCCACAGGGTTTCCCGATACGCAGTATTTT.

This clonotype appeared a few times. This rearrangement joins TRBV7-2 to TRBJ1-3, with 12 bases identical to TRBD1. The junction had 7 bases not matched to a gene; V was cut back by 4 bases and J by 3 bases. Germline loops: CDR1 SGHTA, CDR2 FQGNSA. The CDR3 runs 17 residues. CDR3 sequence: CASSSAGTGGVGNTIYF. The DNA for the CDR3 is TGTGCCAGCAGCTCCGCCGGGACAGGGGGCGTTGGAAACACCATATATTTT. The whole variable domain, filled in from reference TRBV7-2 and TRBJ1-3, reads GAGVSQSPSNKVTEKGKDVELRCDPISGHTALYWYRQSLGQGLEFLIYFQGNSAPDKSGLPSDRFSAERTGGSVSTLTIQRTQQEDSAVYLCASSSAGTGGVGNTIYFGEGSWLTVV.

As regards this clonotype: A single base separates this from a much larger clone, so it may be a read error. The chain couples TRBV6-9 to TRBJ2-2; no definite D call. This CDR3 has 15 residues. Per the germline V gene, CDR1 is MNHGY and CDR2 is SVAAGI. The chain's CDR3 is CASSYQTPNTRELFF. The CDR3 DNA sequence: TGTGCCAGCAGTTACCAGACACCTAACACCAGGGAGCTGTTTTTT.

This clonotype has ten or more counts. The chain carries TRBV18 and TRBJ2-1; 7 nucleotides match TRBD2. CDR3 length: 15 amino acids. Germline assignment: CDR1 KGHSH and CDR2 LQKENI. The V segment lost 0 bases and the J segment 7 bases; nucleotides outside the gene matches: 6. The CDR3: CASSPPSSGGNEQFF. In DNA form, the CDR3 reads TGTGCCAGCTCACCACCGTCGTCGGGAGGAAATGAGCAGTTCTTC.

This clonotype was seen at least ten times. This chain joins TRBV2 and TRBJ1-2; 7 bases line up with TRBD1. CDR1 and CDR2 from the germline V gene are SNHLY and FYNNEI. The CDR3 is made up of 16 amino acids. Losses at the gene ends were 5 bases for V and 4 bases for J; bases not matched to a gene: 13. CDR3 loop: CASSRPRDSRPYGYTF. The CDR3 bases are TGTGCCAGCAGTCGTCCCCGGGACAGTAGGCCCTATGGCTACACCTTC.

In this sample, this clonotype turned up many times. The J gene is TRBJ2-4, the V gene TRBV18, with a tentative D call TRBD1 (6 bases). This CDR3 contains 14 residues. Trimming stripped 0 bases from V and 9 bases from J, with 12 bases between. Germline V CDR1 and CDR2: KGHSH, LQKENI. CDR3 DNA: TGTGCCAGCTCACCACCGAACAGGGCTCTCATTCAGTACTTC. This codes for CASSPPNRALIQYF.

The chain recombines TRBV11-2 with TRBJ2-5, with 7 bases fitting TRBD1. This CDR3 is built from 16 residues. Germline assignment: CDR1 SGHAT and CDR2 FQNNGV. V lost 1 base to trimming and J lost 4 bases; unmatched junction nucleotides: 9. CDR3 in amino acids: CASSLGTGEGGETQYF. The DNA of the CDR3 is TGTGCCAGCAGCTTAGGAACAGGGGAAGGAGGAGAGACCCAGTACTTC.

Note on this clonotype: Sequence at one end of the junction differs from germline and may be a read error. The J gene is TRBJ2-5, the V gene TRBV20-1; TRBD2 aligns across 9 bases. Germline loops: CDR1 DFQATT, CDR2 SNEGSKA (reference sequence). The CDR3 is 15 residues long. This CDR3 is CSAREGTSRQETQHF. In DNA, the CDR3 is TGCAGTGCTAGAGAAGGGACTAGCAGACAAGAGACCCAGCACTTC.

The V call is TRBV2, the J call TRBJ2-1, with TRBD2 matching 11 bases. Germline lookup yields CDR1 SNHLY and CDR2 FYNNEI. The CDR3 has 14 residues. V lost 6 bases and J lost 6; bases outside the gene matches: 4. DNA for the CDR3: TGTGCCAGCAGACTAGCGGGAGCGGTCAATGAGCAGTTCTTC. Translation: CASRLAGAVNEQFF.

This chain uses TRBV7-2 with TRBJ2-7, with unresolved D. Trimming shortened V by 5 bases and J by 7 bases, and 12 bases separated the two germline ends. CDR1 is SGHTA and CDR2 is FQGNSA in the germline V gene. CDR3 length: 12 amino acids. DNA of the CDR3: TGTGCCAGCAGCAACACTTGGGGAGAGCAGTACTTC. Translated: CASSNTWGEQYF. The full variable domain, its missing parts supplied by reference TRBV7-2 and TRBJ2-7, is GAGVSQSPSNKVTEKGKDVELRCDPISGHTALYWYRQSLGQGLEFLIYFQGNSAPDKSGLPSDRFSAERTGGSVSTLTIQRTQQEDSAVYLCASSNTWGEQYFGPGTRLTVT.

Ten or more counts support this clonotype. The rearrangement uses TRBV27 and TRBJ2-7; the match to TRBD1 covers 10 bases. Germline V gene sequence: CDR1 MNHEY, CDR2 SMNVEV (reference sequence). The CDR3 has 17 residues. The ends lost 0 bases at V and 3 bases at J; junction bases unmatched: 8. The CDR3 bases are TGTGCCAGCAGTTTATCGATTTATCGGGACAGGGGCTACGAGCAGTACTTC. Translating gives CASSLSIYRDRGYEQYF.

This clonotype was seen many times. This chain links TRBV12-3 or TRBV12-4 with TRBJ1-2, with a weak D call TRBD1 (6 bases). The CDR3 covers 14 residues. Trimming took off 5 bases at V and 4 bases at J, with 14 bases between the two ends. The CDR3 nucleotides are TGTGCCAGCAGTCTAACACAGGGCCCCTATGGCTACACCTTC. Residues: CASSLTQGPYGYTF.

The chain joins TRBV20-1 to TRBJ2-2; D possibly matches TRBD1 or TRBD2 (5 bases each). V gave up 5 bases and J gave up 6 bases, with 10 bases separating them. The CDR3 has 12 amino acids. The germline CDR1 and CDR2 sequences are DFQATT and SNEGSKA (reference sequence). The CDR3 is CSALRDPGELFF. DNA for the CDR3: TGCAGTGCTTTAAGGGACCCCGGGGAGCTGTTTTTT.

The chain carries TRBV2 and TRBJ2-3, with a possible D match to TRBD2 (5 bases). CDR1 is SNHLY and CDR2 is FYNNEI in the germline V gene. The ends were cut back, 5 bases at V and 1 base at J, with 13 bases in the middle. CDR3 length: 15 residues. CDR3 sequence: CASSFQPLGTDTQYF. The CDR3 region has the DNA TGTGCCAGCAGTTTCCAACCACTAGGCACAGATACGCAGTATTTT.

This clonotype turned up a few times. The genes are TRBV19 and TRBJ2-3; TRBD1 is a possible D gene (5 bases). Germline values: CDR1 LNHDA, CDR2 SQIVND (reference sequence). V dropped 4 bases and J dropped 3 bases, with 14 bases sitting between them. The CDR3 has 15 amino acids. The CDR3 sequence: CASSRKGVLTDTQYF. CDR3 coding DNA: TGTGCCAGTAGTAGAAAAGGGGTCCTGACAGATACGCAGTATTTT. Combining the CDR3 with reference TRBV19 and TRBJ2-3 gives the whole variable domain DGGITQSPKYLFRKEGQNVTLSCEQNLNHDAMYWYRQDPGQGLRLIYYSQIVNDFQKGDIAEGYSVSREKKESFPLTVTSAQKNPTAFYLCASSRKGVLTDTQYFGPGTRLTVL.

The genes are TRBV15 and TRBJ2-7; 10 bases are a match to TRBD2. CDR1 LNHNV and CDR2 YYDKDF come from the germline V gene (reference sequence). The V segment lost 5 bases and the J segment 0 bases; nucleotides outside the gene matches: 7. The CDR3 is 16 residues long. CDR3 in DNA: TGTGCCACCAGCCCAATGGGACTAGCGAACTCCTACGAGCAGTACTTC. Translating it yields CATSPMGLANSYEQYF.

This clonotype appeared a few times. The chain uses TRBV7-9 and TRBJ2-4; D possibly uses TRBD1 or TRBD2 (7 bases each). Trimming took off 4 bases at V and 5 bases at J, with 12 bases between the two ends. The CDR3 has 14 amino acids. Germline CDR1 SEHNR, CDR2 FQNEAQ (reference sequence). This chain's CDR3 is CASSSGGGENIQYF. The CDR3 DNA sequence: TGTGCCAGCAGCTCAGGGGGGGGGGAAAACATTCAGTACTTC.